This T cell receptor (beta chain) was retrieved from a study of early stage breast cancer tumors. Comment on this clone: The antigen is undetermined.

Study-level points and caveats: Comparing each tissue with blood distinguished tumor from normal in about 85% of the 16 patients. Functional markers like CD4, CD8 and FOXP3 were missed in bulk sequencing.

Clones were read by immunoSEQ multiplex PCR, and TCRdb kept only the in-frame ones, dropping some. The sample comprises roughly 30,000 clones, roughly 80% of which are singletons, and under 5.5% rests with the top ten. Germline V lookup: CDR1 SGHNT, CDR2 YENEEA. V was clipped by 4 bases and J by 0 bases, with 13 bases between them. The CDR3 has 16 amino acids. Sequenced sample: blood. The chain carries TRBV11-3 and TRBJ2-1; tentatively, D is TRBD1 or TRBD2 (5 bases each). The receptor was isolated from a person aged 35 to 50 with breast cancer. CDR3 residues: CASSSLGVSSYNEQFF. Here the CDR3 DNA reads TGTGCCAGCAGCTCCTTGGGGGTTAGCTCCTACAATGAGCAGTTCTTC.